The 29 T cell receptor beta chains listed next were all sequenced from one sample in a study of response to subunit inactivated influenza vaccine. TCRdb fed the RT-PCR reads into MiXCR, producing one record per CDR3 protein. Among fewer than 650,000 distinct CDR3 sequences listed, 10% to 15% were seen once. The source material was PBMCs from blood, sampled more than 35 days after vaccination. The origin of the receptors is a man in his fifties who received an inactivated influenza vaccine.

The chain uses TRBV7-9 and TRBJ2-6, with D uncertain. Trimming cost V 7 bases and J 4 bases, with 11 bases left between them. The CDR3 sequence is 14 residues long. Germline assignment: CDR1 SEHNR and CDR2 FQNEAQ (reference sequence). The CDR3 nucleotides are TGTGCCAGCACACTCCCCCAGGGGGCCAACGTCCTGACTTTC. Translated: CASTLPQGANVLTF.

This clonotype was observed many times. The CDR3 nucleotides are TGCGCCAGCAGCCAAGATTACGGGAGGGCCGCAGATACGCAGTATTTT. It encodes CASSQDYGRAADTQYF. This rearrangement joins TRBV4-3 to TRBJ2-3, with 8 positions matching TRBD2. Trimming removed 0 bases from V and 4 bases from J; junction bases left unmatched: 6. Germline-derived CDR1 and CDR2 are LGHNA and YSLEER. This CDR3 has 16 amino acids.

This clonotype came up a few times. The V call is TRBV12-3 or TRBV12-4, the J call TRBJ2-7, with 9 bases fitting TRBD1. Germline trimming cut 6 bases from V and 6 bases from J; bases unmatched to any gene: 9. The CDR3 covers 14 residues. CDR3 DNA sequence: TGTGCCAGCAGGCAAACAGGGGGCGTTTTCGAGCAGTACTTC. It is translated as CASRQTGGVFEQYF.

This clonotype was observed at least ten times. This sequence joins TRBV12-3 or TRBV12-4 and TRBJ2-1; unclear D gene. The CDR3 runs to 14 residues. V was cut by 5 bases and J by 5 bases, with 13 bases left in between. CDR3 protein: CASSLRGSNNEQFF. The DNA of the CDR3 is TGTGCCAGCAGTCTAAGAGGATCTAACAATGAGCAGTTCTTC.

This clonotype was counted ten times or more. The gene calls are TRBV5-1 and TRBJ2-7; D is uncertain. CDR3 length: 13 amino acids. Trimming took 3 bases from V and 4 from J, leaving 11 bases between them. CDR1 is SGHRS, CDR2 YFSETQ, per germline. Written as DNA, the CDR3 is TGCGCCAGCAGCTCCTTAGGAGAGTACGAGCAGTACTTC. It codes for CASSSLGEYEQYF.

This clonotype was detected only a few times. CDR3 bases: TGCAGTGCTAAGGGGCCCACCGACTCACCCCTCCACTTT. It translates to CSAKGPTDSPLHF. The chain is built from TRBV20-1 and TRBJ1-6, with a tentative D call TRBD1 (5 bases). CDR3 length: 13 amino acids. Trimming pared 4 bases from V and 10 bases from J, leaving 14 bases between. Germline loops: CDR1 DFQATT, CDR2 SNEGSKA (reference sequence).

The V call is TRBV27, the J call TRBJ2-6; D is uncertain. The V and J ends lost 2 bases and 0 bases respectively, with 8 bases between them. From germline, CDR1 is MNHEY and CDR2 SMNVEV (reference sequence). The CDR3 is 16 amino acids. CDR3 bases: TGTGCCAGCAGTTTAAACGGTTACTCTGGGGCCAACGTCCTGACTTTC. Translating gives CASSLNGYSGANVLTF.

This clonotype was detected a few times. The chain links TRBV6-1 to TRBJ2-3, with TRBD2 as a possible D gene (5 bases). Germline lookup yields CDR1 MNHNS and CDR2 SASEGT. CDR3 length: 13 residues. Deletions cut 6 bases from V and 0 bases from J, with 7 bases between. This CDR3 is CASRLASTDTQYF. In DNA, the CDR3 is TGTGCCAGCAGGCTAGCTAGCACAGATACGCAGTATTTT.

The chain employs TRBV28 and TRBJ2-7; TRBD1 matches at 9 bases. Unmatched junction bases numbered 11, after V lost 5 bases and J lost 9 bases. The germline CDR1 and CDR2 sequences are MDHEN and SYDVKM. The CDR3 is 14 amino acids. As DNA, the CDR3 is TGTGCCAGCAGTCCCTCCGGGACAGGGCTAGGGCAGTACTTC. This gives the protein CASSPSGTGLGQYF.

There are a few counts of this clonotype. V usage is TRBV11-2 and J usage is TRBJ2-4, with TRBD2 identical over 7 bases. The V gene's germline CDR1 is SGHAT and CDR2 FQNNGV. V dropped 1 base and J dropped 0; count of bases not matched to a gene: 9. This CDR3 is 18 amino acids long. As DNA, the CDR3 is TGTGCCAGCAGCTTAGGGGGGGACTACTCGATAGCCAAAAACATTCAGTACTTC. Its protein product is CASSLGGDYSIAKNIQYF.

In its sample, this clonotype was seen a few times. The V and J genes are TRBV25-1 and TRBJ1-2; D is perhaps TRBD1 (6 bases). Germline assignment: CDR1 MGHDK and CDR2 SYGVNS. The CDR3 covers 14 residues. V was trimmed by 3 bases and J by 6 bases, leaving 14 bases between them. The DNA of the CDR3 is TGTGCCAGCAGTGACAGGGAGGGGGTGCATGGCTACACCTTC. Its translation: CASSDREGVHGYTF.

The chain has TRBV5-1 and TRBJ2-7, with TRBD2 identical over 8 bases. This CDR3 region has 15 residues. The ends lost 4 bases at V and 0 bases at J; junction bases unmatched: 6. Germline V gives CDR1 SGHRS, CDR2 YFSETQ. The CDR3 here is CASSTGGAPSYEQYF. The CDR3 nucleotides read TGCGCCAGCAGCACGGGGGGGGCACCCTCCTACGAGCAGTACTTC.

This clonotype was recorded a few times. The gene calls are TRBV10-3 and TRBJ2-3; the D is unclear. V was cut by 5 bases and J by 9 bases, with 15 bases left in between. This CDR3 spans 13 amino acids. In germline, CDR1 is ENHRY, CDR2 SYGVKD. The CDR3 here is CAISPPGEETQYF. CDR3 DNA: TGTGCCATCAGTCCCCCGGGTGAGGAAACGCAGTATTTT.

In its sample, this clonotype was seen many times. The chain combines TRBV5-1 with TRBJ2-1; 11 nucleotides agree with TRBD1. This CDR3 has 17 residues. V shed 4 bases and J 8 bases; nucleotides not matched to a gene: 14. Germline V gene sequence: CDR1 SGHRS, CDR2 YFSETQ. Written as DNA, the CDR3 is TGCGCCAGCAGCATGATACCGCCGGGACAGGGGGTCTATGAGCAGTTCTTC. Translating it yields CASSMIPPGQGVYEQFF. Together with reference TRBV5-1 and TRBJ2-1, the CDR3 gives the full variable domain: KAGVTQTPRYLIKTRGQQVTLSCSPISGHRSVSWYQQTPGQGLQFLFEYFSETQRNKGNFPGRFSGRQFSNSRSEMNVSTLELGDSALYLCASSMIPPGQGVYEQFFGPGTRLTVL.

The V gene is TRBV6-5, the J gene TRBJ2-3; D is ambiguous. CDR1 is MNHEY, CDR2 SVGAGI, per germline. The germline V and J ends were trimmed by 2 bases and 2 bases, with 11 bases remaining between them. The CDR3 runs 15 residues. CDR3 amino acids: CASSYRSAPTDTQYF. CDR3 nucleotides: TGTGCCAGCAGTTACAGGAGCGCCCCCACAGATACGCAGTATTTT.

The table lists this clonotype with a few counts. The chain joins TRBV11-2 to TRBJ2-3; TRBD2 is a possible D gene (7 bases). Per the germline V gene, CDR1 is SGHAT and CDR2 is FQNNGV. The CDR3 has 20 residues. V lost 2 bases, J lost 7 bases, and 31 bases lay in between. CDR3 amino acids: CASSLLSLDRLRGGLNTQYF. Written as DNA, the CDR3 is TGTGCCAGCAGCTTATTATCCTTAGATCGCCTGAGGGGGGGTCTGAATACGCAGTATTTT.

This clonotype was seen only a few times. The genes are TRBV4-2 and TRBJ1-1; D is unclear. Germline V lookup: CDR1 LGHNA, CDR2 YNFKEQ. The V and J ends lost 0 bases and 2 bases respectively, with 13 bases between them. This CDR3 has 16 amino acids. CDR3 in DNA: TGTGCCAGCAGCCAAGAAGATACCCGCAGCAACACTGAAGCTTTCTTT. Its translation is CASSQEDTRSNTEAFF.

DNA for the CDR3: TGCAGTGCTAGCCCCCCGGGGGCCCGGCACTCCTACGAGCAGTACTTC. As protein: CSASPPGARHSYEQYF. The chain recombines TRBV20-1 with TRBJ2-7; D assignment may be TRBD1 or TRBD2 (6 bases each). This CDR3 has 16 amino acids. V was trimmed by 3 bases and J by 0 bases, leaving 18 bases between them. Germline CDR1 DFQATT, CDR2 SNEGSKA (reference sequence).

This clonotype appeared a few times. The rearrangement joins TRBV6-2 or TRBV6-3 to TRBJ2-1; D could derive from TRBD1 or TRBD2 (6 bases each). In germline, CDR1 is MNHEY, CDR2 SVGEGT. V was trimmed by 7 bases and J by 12 bases, leaving 22 bases between them. The CDR3 runs 14 residues. The CDR3 sequence: CASTQPAPSGAQFF. The DNA for the CDR3 is TGTGCCAGCACCCAACCGGCCCCCTCGGGGGCGCAGTTCTTC.

This clonotype showed up just a few times. This chain links TRBV6-1 with TRBJ1-2; D gene ambiguous. V shed 6 bases and J shed 6 bases, with 20 bases lying between them. The germline V gene encodes CDR1 MNHNS and CDR2 SASEGT. The CDR3 is 15 residues long. The CDR3 DNA is TGTGCCAGCAGCCCCCGGGATCTGGCGGTTGATGGCTACACCTTC. Translating it yields CASSPRDLAVDGYTF.

The rearrangement uses TRBV27 and TRBJ2-7, with D tentatively TRBD2 (5 bases). V was clipped by 2 bases and J by 6 bases, with 20 bases between them. This CDR3 is built from 16 residues. The germline V gene has CDR1 MNHEY and CDR2 SMNVEV (reference sequence). CDR3 sequence (DNA): TGTGCCAGCAGTTTAACTACGTATAGGAATCGGGGCGAGCAGTACTTC. Its translation: CASSLTTYRNRGEQYF.

This clonotype has only a few counts. The chain links TRBV7-9 to TRBJ1-4; maybe TRBD1 (6 bases). Germline CDR1 and CDR2: SEHNR and FQNEAQ (reference sequence). This CDR3 is built from 14 residues. Trimming removed 10 bases at V and 0 bases at J, with 12 bases between. CDR3 sequence: CATARGATNEKLFF. The CDR3 DNA reads TGTGCCACCGCGAGGGGGGCAACTAATGAAAAACTGTTTTTT.

This clonotype was picked up a small number of times. The rearrangement uses TRBV6-1 and TRBJ2-1; D gene uncertain. CDR1 is MNHNS and CDR2 is SASEGT in the germline V gene. With 5 bases removed from V and 4 bases from J, the gap between germline ends came to 12 bases. The CDR3 spans 14 residues. The CDR3 sequence: CASSPLKGYNEQFF. The CDR3, as DNA: TGTGCCAGCAGTCCCTTAAAGGGTTACAATGAGCAGTTCTTC.

In its sample, this clonotype was seen many times. This chain connects TRBV20-1 to TRBJ2-4, with D tentatively TRBD1 (5 bases). The CDR3 loop spans 14 amino acids. Germline V CDR1 and CDR2: DFQATT, SNEGSKA (reference sequence). V lost 7 bases and J lost 4, with 17 bases in between. The CDR3 protein is CSGALAGQKNIQYF. The CDR3 DNA reads as TGCAGTGGGGCCTTAGCAGGGCAGAAAAACATTCAGTACTTC.

This clonotype appeared a few times. V and J are TRBV5-1 and TRBJ1-2; D is ambiguous. Looked up from germline, CDR1 is SGHRS and CDR2 is YFSETQ. The CDR3 has 12 residues. Trimming removed 5 bases at V and 2 bases at J, with 7 bases between. CDR3 bases: TGCGCCAGCAGGCGAGGAAACTATGGCTACACCTTC. Residues: CASRRGNYGYTF. Together with reference TRBV5-1 and TRBJ1-2, the CDR3 gives the full variable domain: KAGVTQTPRYLIKTRGQQVTLSCSPISGHRSVSWYQQTPGQGLQFLFEYFSETQRNKGNFPGRFSGRQFSNSRSEMNVSTLELGDSALYLCASRRGNYGYTFGSGTRLTVV.

The gene calls are TRBV7-9 and TRBJ2-3, with D perhaps assigned TRBD1 or TRBD2 (5 bases each). Germline V gene data show CDR1 as SEHNR and CDR2 as FQNEAQ (reference sequence). V dropped 3 bases and J dropped 4 bases, with 11 bases sitting between them. This CDR3 contains 14 residues. The CDR3 nucleotides are TGTGCCAGCAGCTTGAGGGGCTGGTCAGATACGCAGTATTTT. It translates to CASSLRGWSDTQYF. Complete variable domain (other parts from reference TRBV7-9 and TRBJ2-3): DTGVSQNPRHKITKRGQNVTFRCDPISEHNRLYWYRQTLGQGPEFLTYFQNEAQLEKSRLLSDRFSAERPKGSFSTLEIQRTEQGDSAMYLCASSLRGWSDTQYFGPGTRLTVL.

This chain links TRBV5-4 with TRBJ2-2; D ambiguous. Germline V gene lookup returns CDR1 SGHNT and CDR2 YYREEE (reference sequence). The CDR3 contains 16 residues. The V end lost 0 bases, the J end lost 7 bases, and 16 bases lay between the germline ends. DNA for the CDR3: TGTGCCAGCAGCTTGGGGAGTTGGATTAGCAGCGGGGAGCTGTTTTTT. It encodes CASSLGSWISSGELFF.

The table lists this clonotype with many counts. The chain recombines TRBV20-1 with TRBJ2-7; 7 nucleotides align to TRBD1. Germline lookup yields CDR1 DFQATT and CDR2 SNEGSKA (reference sequence). The CDR3 covers 14 residues. V lost 3 bases to trimming and J lost 5 bases; unmatched junction nucleotides: 10. The CDR3, as DNA: TGCAGTGCTAGTAGTGGTGGACAGGAGGACGAGCAGTACTTC. As protein: CSASSGGQEDEQYF.

The genes are TRBV6-1 and TRBJ2-5; D is undetermined. From germline, CDR1 is MNHNS and CDR2 SASEGT. The CDR3 spans 14 residues. V lost 4 bases and J lost 1, with 10 bases in between. The CDR3 DNA sequence: TGTGCCAGCAGTGGCCGCTGGTCCCAAGAGACCCAGTACTTC. This translates into CASSGRWSQETQYF.